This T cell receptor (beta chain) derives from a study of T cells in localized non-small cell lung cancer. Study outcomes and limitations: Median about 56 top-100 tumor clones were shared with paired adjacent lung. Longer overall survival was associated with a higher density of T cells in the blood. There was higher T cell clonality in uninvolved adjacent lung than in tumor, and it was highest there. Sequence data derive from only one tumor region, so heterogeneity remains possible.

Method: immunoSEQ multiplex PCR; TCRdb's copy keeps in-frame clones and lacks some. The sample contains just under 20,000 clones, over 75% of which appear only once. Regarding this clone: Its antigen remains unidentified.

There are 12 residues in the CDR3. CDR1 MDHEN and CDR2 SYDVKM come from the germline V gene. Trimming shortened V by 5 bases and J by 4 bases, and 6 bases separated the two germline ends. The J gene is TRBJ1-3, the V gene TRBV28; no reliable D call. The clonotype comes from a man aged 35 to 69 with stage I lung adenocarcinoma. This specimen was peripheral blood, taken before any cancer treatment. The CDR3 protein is CASSRVGNTIYF. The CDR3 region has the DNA TGTGCCAGCAGTCGAGTGGGAAACACCATATATTTT.